This TCR beta chain was sequenced for a study of Tregs in tolerant kidney transplant recipients. Overall study results and limits: Biological reproducibility was not directly addressed in this study.

A note on this clone: Its target is unknown.

The V segment lost 4 bases and the J segment 4 bases; nucleotides outside the gene matches: 5. CDR3 length: 15 amino acids. The germline gives CDR1 SGHRS, CDR2 YFSETQ. TCRdb keeps only in-frame clones here, not all; method: immunoSEQ multiplex PCR. The repertoire holds tens of thousands of clones, with more than 85% as singletons. Recipients received nonmyeloablative bone marrow transplants from related graft donors, with transient mixed chimerism. Source: CD4+ T cells from blood (PBMCs), taken 24 months after the transplant. The clonotype originates from a human patient who received a combined kidney and bone marrow transplant. Some T cells may be provided by the graft donor. This chain connects TRBV5-1 to TRBJ1-2; 12 bases align to TRBD1. CDR3 region: CASSVGTGGLYGYTF. The CDR3 nucleotides are TGCGCCAGCAGCGTGGGGACAGGGGGCCTCTATGGCTACACCTTC.